The sequence of this T cell receptor (beta chain) was determined in a study of blood T cell repertoires in COVID-19 (TCRdb year 2020). General notes on the study: Samples from collaborators originated in the United States, Italy and Spain and spanned both the acute and convalescent phases of COVID-19. The prospective study material was composed of cDNA or gDNA derived from T cells, B-cell-depleted T cells, or PBMCs. Subjects who had been exposed to COVID-19, were actively infected with it, or had recovered from it provided the deeply sampled blood TCRbeta repertoires that made up the dataset. The repertoires were released in a freely available public database meant as a resource for research on the immune response to SARS-CoV-2. Samples were obtained from the ongoing ImmuneRACE study (first 160 participants) and from roughly 1,300 subjects provided by 6 global collaborators. Nearly every sample came with metadata listing a de-identified subject ID, COVID-19 status, age in years and sex. Where HLA class I and class II types were available, the types were taken from metadata supplied by the sample provider, not from assay-based typing.

From the cysteine up to the phenylalanine, the CDR3 has a length of 14 residues. Only CDR3 DNA remains: 42 bases, in frame from the first base. From a lookup of the germline V gene, CDR1 and CDR2 are SGHAT and FQNNGV. The trim is 3 bases for V and 1 base for J, with a gap of 10 bases between the germline ends. As to this clone: Its cognate antigen has yet to be identified. No much larger clone exists at a distance of one base, and base qualities are not known.

The immunoSEQ Assay, a bias-controlled multiplex PCR, was used to amplify TCRbeta CDR3 regions from genomic DNA. The study's own analysis went as follows. Nucleated cell counts per sample were estimated from amplification of reference gene primers within the assay. Sequence reads were collapsed and filtered to measure the absolute abundance of every unique TCRbeta CDR3 rearrangement. Productive Simpson clonality was computed per sample as the square root of Simpson's diversity index over productive rearrangements. This is the immuneACCESS table as TCRdb keeps it, with only in-frame sequences that have V and J called. A part of the clones is gone; compared with another copy, unresolved V genes explain less than half, and the rest is unexplained. The V and J calls and the clone size are those of that table, but D and trimming were determined from the DNA. In all, the sample holds about 300,000 clones, and approximately 88% of those were seen once. 6.9% of the sample belongs to the ten largest clones.

Another Seattle source contributed samples from volunteer blood donors who had recovered from COVID-19. Whole blood was collected in K2EDTA tubes by collaborating institutions according to the institutions' own protocols. For TCRbeta analysis, collaborators shipped samples in one of three forms: frozen whole blood, isolated PBMCs, or DNA extracted from either of those sample types. Findings and caveats that apply to the study as a whole: Clinical and demographic metadata were provided uncurated, with the amount varying by source and participant.

Here the chain combines TRBV11-2 and TRBJ2-7; TRBD1 is perhaps the D gene, given 6 matching bases. The source is a woman aged 25 to 45 who had recovered from COVID-19. The sample consisted of peripheral blood. The DNA sequence is given as TGTGCCAGCAGCTTCCCCGGGACATCCTACGAGCAGTACTTC. Translation gives CASSFPGTSYEQYF.